This is a list of T cell receptor beta chains from one sample in a study of CD4 T cells in relation to SARS-CoV-2 and coronaviruses. Sequencing used immunoSEQ multiplex PCR; TCRdb keeps in-frame clones, though not all of them. The table records about 16,000 clones, about 77% of them present only once. Their target antigens are unknown. Sequenced sample: CD4+ T cells from PBMCs, cultured in vitro. These receptors came from a human donor in good health. CDR3s include the opening cysteine and the closing phenylalanine or tryptophan. The order of the fields is V gene, clone size, CDR3 protein. A clone size is listed for some rows: how often the clone was seen (once, few, many), or a class if it is expanded.

TRBV19	-	CASSILGQGGNEQFF
TRBV5-4	few	CASSLAGRVGPLHF
TRBV9	few	CASSPRRTSIQETQYF
TRBV3-1/TRBV3-2	few	CASSFPGGTNEKLFF
TRBV18	-	CASSPQGNEQFF
TRBV28	-	CASSGTGSYYGYTF
TRBV18	medium-sized	CASSRRGSTDTQYF
TRBV30	few	CAWRSPLTRYEQYF
TRBV29-1	few	CSVVQGYEQYF
TRBV2	-	CASSEWLQETQYF
TRBV11-2	-	CASSAGGSYTF
TRBV7-8	-	CASSFDRSSGNTIYF
TRBV10-3	-	CAISEGNSPLHF
TRBV5-1	-	CASSQRTGQETQYF
TRBV2	-	CASSEAATYNEQFF
TRBV7-9	-	CASSLKLSGGSPIQYF
TRBV10-3	once	CAIRASVSHNEQFF
TRBV19	few	CASSIPPGQGGEQYF
TRBV6-5	few	CASTVGGSYNEQFF
TRBV5-1	-	CASSLQGTSGFQETQYF